These T cell receptor beta chains were read from a single sample in a study of blood T cell repertoires in COVID-19. Here immunoSEQ multiplex PCR was the method, and the copy in TCRdb shows in-frame clones only, minus some. The sample holds hundreds of thousands of clones, 85% seen once. Sequencing was carried out using peripheral blood. These receptor sequences come from a man in his fifties with active or convalescent COVID-19. Each CDR3 is given with its conserved first and last residue. The order of the fields is D gene, V gene, J gene, clone size, CDR3 protein, CDR3 DNA. D genes are given only for firm matches. The listing skips clone size in some rows; elsewhere it reads once, few, many or a size class.

.	TRBV19	TRBJ2-1	.	CASSMGGWDSGLNEQFF	TGTGCCAGTAGTATGGGGGGTTGGGACTCAGGGTTGAATGAGCAGTTCTTC
TRBD2	TRBV11-2	TRBJ2-7	.	CASSFPGTSGYEQYF	TGTGCCAGCAGCTTCCCCGGGACTAGCGGGTACGAGCAGTACTTC
TRBD1	TRBV28	TRBJ1-6	.	CASSSTMGQGGSPLHF	TGTGCCAGCAGTTCAACAATGGGACAGGGCGGTTCACCCCTCCACTTT
TRBD2	TRBV7-2	TRBJ2-5	.	CASSLIAGGRVTQYF	TGTGCCAGCAGCTTAATAGCGGGAGGGCGGGTGACCCAGTACTTC
.	TRBV10-3	TRBJ2-4	.	CATHDRDWEVGNIQYF	TGTGCCACCCACGATAGAGATTGGGAGGTTGGAAACATTCAGTACTTC
.	TRBV7-9	TRBJ2-5	.	CASSSQGQETQYF	TGTGCCAGCAGCTCCCAGGGACAAGAGACCCAGTACTTC
TRBD1	TRBV7-8	TRBJ1-2	.	CASSQDRGNYGYTF	TGTGCCAGCAGCCAGGACAGGGGGAACTATGGCTACACCTTC
TRBD2	TRBV5-8	TRBJ2-7	few	CASSGGLAETYEQYF	TGTGCCAGCAGCGGGGGACTAGCGGAGACCTACGAGCAGTACTTC
.	TRBV2	TRBJ2-1	.	CASSTLTGLETFF	TGTGCCAGCAGTACACTCACAGGGCTCGAGACCTTCTTC
TRBD2	TRBV28	TRBJ2-3	.	CASRIAGGSPTQYF	TGTGCCAGCAGAATAGCGGGAGGGAGCCCTACGCAGTATTTT
.	TRBV9	TRBJ2-2	.	CASSILDYGELFF	TGTGCCAGCAGCATCCTTGACTACGGGGAGCTGTTTTTT